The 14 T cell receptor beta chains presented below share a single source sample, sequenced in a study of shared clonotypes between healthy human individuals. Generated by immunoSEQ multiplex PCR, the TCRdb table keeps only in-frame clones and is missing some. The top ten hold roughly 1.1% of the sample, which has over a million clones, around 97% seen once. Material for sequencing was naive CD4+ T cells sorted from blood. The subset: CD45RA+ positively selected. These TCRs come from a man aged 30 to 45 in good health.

DNA for the CDR3: TGTGCCATCAGTGAGGTTAGCTTCTACGAGCAGTACTTC. As protein: CAISEVSFYEQYF. The chain joins TRBV10-3 to TRBJ2-7; D ambiguous. CDR1 ENHRY and CDR2 SYGVKD come from the germline V gene. V lost 2 bases and J 3 bases, leaving 8 bases between the germline ends. This CDR3 has 13 amino acids.

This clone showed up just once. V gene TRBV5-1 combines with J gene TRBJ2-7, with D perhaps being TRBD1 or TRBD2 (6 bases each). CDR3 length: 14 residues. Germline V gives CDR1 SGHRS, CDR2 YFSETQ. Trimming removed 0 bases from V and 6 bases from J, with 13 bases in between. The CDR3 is CASSLVGGPSEQYF. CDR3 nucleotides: TGCGCCAGCAGCTTGGTTGGGGGGCCTTCCGAGCAGTACTTC.

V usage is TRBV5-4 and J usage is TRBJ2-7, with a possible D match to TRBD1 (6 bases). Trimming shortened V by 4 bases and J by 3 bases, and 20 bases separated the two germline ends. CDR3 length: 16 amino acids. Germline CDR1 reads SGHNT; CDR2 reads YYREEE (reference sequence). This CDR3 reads CASSPEIWDTVYEQYF. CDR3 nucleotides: TGTGCCAGCAGCCCGGAGATTTGGGACACGGTCTACGAGCAGTACTTC.

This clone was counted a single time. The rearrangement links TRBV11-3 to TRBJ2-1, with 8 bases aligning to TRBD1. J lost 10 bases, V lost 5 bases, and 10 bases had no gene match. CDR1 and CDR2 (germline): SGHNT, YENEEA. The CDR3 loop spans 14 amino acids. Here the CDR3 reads CASSQGASRIEQFF. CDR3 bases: TGTGCCAGCAGCCAGGGGGCCTCCAGGATCGAGCAGTTCTTC.

The CDR3 region has the DNA TGCAGCGGACTAGGTGGGGGATATGAGCAGTTCTTC. This encodes CSGLGGGYEQFF. This rearrangement joins TRBV29-1 to TRBJ2-1, with TRBD2 as a possible D gene (6 bases). Germline-derived CDR1 and CDR2 are SQVTM and ANQGSEA. The CDR3 is 12 residues long. Trimming removed 7 bases at V and 8 bases at J, with 15 bases between.

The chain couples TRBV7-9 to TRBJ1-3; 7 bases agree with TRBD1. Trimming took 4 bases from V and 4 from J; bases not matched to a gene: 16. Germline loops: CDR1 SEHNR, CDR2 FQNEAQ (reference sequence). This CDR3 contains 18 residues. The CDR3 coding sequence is TGTGCCAGCAGCTATTTTGGGGACAGAATAGCCACCGGAAACACCATATATTTT. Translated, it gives CASSYFGDRIATGNTIYF. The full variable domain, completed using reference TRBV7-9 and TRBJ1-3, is DTGVSQNPRHKITKRGQNVTFRCDPISEHNRLYWYRQTLGQGPEFLTYFQNEAQLEKSRLLSDRFSAERPKGSFSTLEIQRTEQGDSAMYLCASSYFGDRIATGNTIYFGEGSWLTVV.

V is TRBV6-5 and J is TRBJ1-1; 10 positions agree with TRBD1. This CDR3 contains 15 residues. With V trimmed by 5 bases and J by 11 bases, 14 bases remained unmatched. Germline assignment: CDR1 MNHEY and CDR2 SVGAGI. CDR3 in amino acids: CASSGTGEEGSQAFF. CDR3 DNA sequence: TGTGCCAGCAGTGGGACAGGGGAGGAGGGGTCCCAGGCTTTCTTT.

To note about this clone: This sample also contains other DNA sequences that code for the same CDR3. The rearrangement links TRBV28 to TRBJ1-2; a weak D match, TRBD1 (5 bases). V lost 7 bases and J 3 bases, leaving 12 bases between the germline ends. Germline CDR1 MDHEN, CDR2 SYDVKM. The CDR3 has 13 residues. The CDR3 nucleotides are TGTGCCAGCAAGGCAGGAGGGGACTATGGCTACACCTTC. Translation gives CASKAGGDYGYTF.

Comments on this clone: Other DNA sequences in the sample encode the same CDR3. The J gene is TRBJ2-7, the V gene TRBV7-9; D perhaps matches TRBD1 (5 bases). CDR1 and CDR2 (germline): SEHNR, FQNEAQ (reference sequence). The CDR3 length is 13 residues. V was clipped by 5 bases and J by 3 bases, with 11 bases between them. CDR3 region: CASSLDTSYEQYF. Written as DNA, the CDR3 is TGTGCCAGCAGCCTGGACACAAGCTACGAGCAGTACTTC.

The CDR3 here is CASSVAPSGRPPNEQFF. CDR3 coding DNA: TGTGCCAGCAGCGTAGCTCCTAGCGGGCGCCCACCCAATGAGCAGTTCTTC. The chain combines TRBV9 with TRBJ2-1, with TRBD2 identical over 8 bases. Per the germline V gene, CDR1 is SGDLS and CDR2 is YYNGEE. The CDR3 covers 17 residues. Unmatched junction bases numbered 11, after V lost 0 bases and J lost 6 bases.

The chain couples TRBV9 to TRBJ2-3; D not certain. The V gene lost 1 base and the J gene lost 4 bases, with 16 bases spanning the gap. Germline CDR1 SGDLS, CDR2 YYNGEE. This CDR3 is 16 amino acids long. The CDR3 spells CASSVHLDLLADTQYF. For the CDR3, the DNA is TGTGCCAGCAGCGTACATTTAGATTTACTGGCAGATACGCAGTATTTT.

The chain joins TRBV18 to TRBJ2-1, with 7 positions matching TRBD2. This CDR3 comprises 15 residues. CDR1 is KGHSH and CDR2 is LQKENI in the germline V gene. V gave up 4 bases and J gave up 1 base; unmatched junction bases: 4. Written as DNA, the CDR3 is TGTGCCAGCTCACGATCTAGCGGTTCCTACAATGAGCAGTTCTTC. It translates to CASSRSSGSYNEQFF.

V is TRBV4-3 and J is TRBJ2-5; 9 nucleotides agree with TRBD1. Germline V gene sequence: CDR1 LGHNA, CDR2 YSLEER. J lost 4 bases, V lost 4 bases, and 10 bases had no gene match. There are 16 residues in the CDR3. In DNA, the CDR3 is TGCGCCAGCAGCCCGCGAGGGGGACAGGGTAGAGAGACCCAGTACTTC. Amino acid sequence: CASSPRGGQGRETQYF.

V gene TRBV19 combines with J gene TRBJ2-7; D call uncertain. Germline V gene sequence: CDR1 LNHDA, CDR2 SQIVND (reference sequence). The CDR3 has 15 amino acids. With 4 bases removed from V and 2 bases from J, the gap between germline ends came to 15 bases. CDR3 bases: TGTGCCAGTAGTAGCCGTACGGACCTTACCTACGAGCAGTACTTC. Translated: CASSSRTDLTYEQYF.